This T cell receptor (beta chain) comes out of a study of blood T cell repertoires in COVID-19. Method: immunoSEQ multiplex PCR; TCRdb's copy keeps in-frame clones and lacks some. The sample gives 150,000 to 200,000 clones, 80% to 85% of which show up once; approximately 14% is in the top ten. The germline V gene has CDR1 LGHDT and CDR2 YNNKEL (reference sequence). CDR3 length equals 14 residues. Trimming left V 1 base short and J 6 bases short, with 9 bases between. The sequence was collected from a woman aged 70-85 years with COVID-19, enrolled during active disease. The gene calls are TRBV3-1 (or the pseudogene TRBV3-2) and TRBJ1-4, with D perhaps matching TRBD1 (6 bases). Input material: peripheral blood. CDR3 nucleotide sequence: TGTGCCAGCAGCCAAGGAAACAGGGATGAAAAACTGTTTTTT. This encodes CASSQGNRDEKLFF.